Shown below are 8 T cell receptor beta chains from a single sample sequenced in a study of blood T cell repertoires in COVID-19. Sequencing was performed with immunoSEQ multiplex PCR; in TCRdb, only in-frame clones are kept and a portion is missing. This sample has 350,000 to 400,000 clones, with 88% found just once. Source material: PBMCs or T cells enriched from blood (not recorded which). Receptors were obtained from a woman aged 25 to 39 with acute COVID-19.

The rearrangement links TRBV5-1 to TRBJ1-1; D might be TRBD1 (5 bases). V was trimmed by 4 bases and J by 3 bases, leaving 16 bases between them. The CDR3 is 15 amino acids. Germline loops: CDR1 SGHRS, CDR2 YFSETQ. CDR3 protein: CASSGVIGGDTEAFF. CDR3 nucleotides: TGCGCCAGCAGCGGCGTCATCGGGGGGGACACTGAAGCTTTCTTT. The whole variable domain, filled in from reference TRBV5-1 and TRBJ1-1, reads KAGVTQTPRYLIKTRGQQVTLSCSPISGHRSVSWYQQTPGQGLQFLFEYFSETQRNKGNFPGRFSGRQFSNSRSEMNVSTLELGDSALYLCASSGVIGGDTEAFFGQGTRLTVV.

The rearrangement joins TRBV18 to TRBJ1-6, with 9 bases identical to TRBD1. The CDR3 contains 16 residues. V shed 0 bases and J 6 bases; nucleotides not matched to a gene: 3. In germline, CDR1 is KGHSH, CDR2 LQKENI. The CDR3 loop reads CASSPPGTGLNSPLHF. In DNA, the CDR3 is TGTGCCAGCTCACCACCCGGGACAGGGCTTAATTCACCCCTCCACTTT.

This CDR3 reads CSGSRSMNTEAFF. In DNA form, the CDR3 reads TGCAGCGGGTCACGGTCCATGAACACTGAAGCTTTCTTT. The chain uses TRBV29-1 and TRBJ1-1; no definite D call. The CDR3 runs 13 residues. Germline CDR1 reads SQVTM; CDR2 reads ANQGSEA. V lost 7 bases, J lost 0 bases, and 12 bases lay in between.

The J gene is TRBJ2-2, the V gene TRBV27, with 8 bases lining up with TRBD1. CDR1 is MNHEY, CDR2 SMNVEV, per germline (reference sequence). There are 16 residues in the CDR3. With 3 bases clipped from V and 4 bases from J, the junction kept 7 bases outside the gene matches. This CDR3 reads CASSFAGTGRTGELFF. The CDR3 DNA is TGTGCCAGCAGTTTCGCCGGGACAGGACGCACCGGGGAGCTGTTTTTT.

The chain uses TRBV11-2 and TRBJ2-1; TRBD2 aligns across 11 bases. CDR1 is SGHAT and CDR2 is FQNNGV in the germline V gene. The CDR3 spans 16 residues. J was trimmed by 9 bases and V by 3 bases; bases with no gene match: 10. CDR3 residues: CASSFSLSGGALEQFF. Written as DNA, the CDR3 is TGTGCCAGCAGCTTTAGTCTTAGCGGGGGGGCCCTTGAGCAGTTCTTC. The full variable domain, rest sourced from reference TRBV11-2 and TRBJ2-1, is EAGVAQSPRYKIIEKRQSVAFWCNPISGHATLYWYQQILGQGPKLLIQFQNNGVVDDSQLPKDRFSAERLKGVDSTLKIQPAKLEDSAVYLCASSFSLSGGALEQFFGPGTRLTVL.

The gene calls are TRBV11-2 and TRBJ1-3; 9 positions match TRBD1. The ends lost 4 bases at V and 2 bases at J; junction bases unmatched: 6. The CDR3 has 16 residues. The germline CDR1 and CDR2 sequences are SGHAT and FQNNGV. The CDR3 region has the DNA TGTGCCAGCAGCTCGCGGGACAGGGTGGCTGGAAACACCATATATTTT. This codes for CASSSRDRVAGNTIYF.

This chain uses TRBV6-1 with TRBJ2-7; no firm D call. This CDR3 has 14 residues. Germline values: CDR1 MNHNS, CDR2 SASEGT. V gave up 2 bases and J gave up 3 bases, with 11 bases separating them. The CDR3: CASSERFTYYEQYF. DNA of the CDR3: TGTGCCAGCAGTGAACGTTTTACCTACTACGAGCAGTACTTC.

This clone was observed once. The V call is TRBV18, the J call TRBJ1-4; perhaps TRBD1 as D (6 bases). V lost 5 bases to trimming and J lost 8 bases, with 18 bases between them. Germline lookup yields CDR1 KGHSH and CDR2 LQKENI. The CDR3 is made up of 15 amino acids. The CDR3: CASSLTRQAGEKLFF. The CDR3, as DNA: TGTGCCAGCTCATTGACGCGACAGGCCGGGGAAAAACTGTTTTTT. Combining the CDR3 with reference TRBV18 and TRBJ1-4 gives the whole variable domain NAGVMQNPRHLVRRRGQEARLRCSPMKGHSHVYWYRQLPEEGLKFMVYLQKENIIDESGMPKERFSAEFPKEGPSILRIQQVVRGDSAAYFCASSLTRQAGEKLFFGSGTQLSVL.